A selection of T cell receptor beta chains follows, all from one sample in a study of T cell clones after liver transplantation. Sequencing was performed with immunoSEQ multiplex PCR; in TCRdb, only in-frame clones are kept and a portion is missing. The table shows about 11,000 clones, with 60% to 85% occurring only once. The input for sequencing was CD4+ T cells from blood, taken almost 33 months after liver transplant. The source is a human patient who received a liver transplant. Some T cells may be transferred from the graft donor. Each CDR3 is given with its conserved first and last residue. Each record gives: J gene, V gene, clone size, D gene, CDR3 protein, CDR3 DNA. The D gene is left open where the match is weak. Only some rows state a clone size, as once, few, many or a class for expanded clones.

>TRBJ1-1|TRBV2|NA|TRBD1
CASSVSWDRKNTEAFF
TGTGCCAGCAGTGTTTCGTGGGACAGGAAGAACACTGAAGCTTTCTTT
>TRBJ2-5|TRBV6-1|few|TRBD2
CASSAEGLSGGAQTQYF
TGTGCCAGCAGTGCCGAGGGACTTAGCGGGGGGGCCCAGACCCAGTACTTC
>TRBJ2-2|TRBV7-9|NA|NA
CASSSTGELFF
TGTGCCAGCAGCTCCACCGGGGAGCTGTTTTTT
>TRBJ2-1|TRBV4-3|few|TRBD1
CASSQADRAENEQFF
TGCGCCAGCAGCCAAGCCGACAGGGCCGAGAATGAGCAGTTCTTC
>TRBJ2-3|TRBV28|NA|TRBD2
CASSPSGTTDTQYF
TGTGCCAGCAGTCCTAGCGGGACCACAGATACGCAGTATTTT
>TRBJ2-1|TRBV28|once|NA
CASSFLSVSQNEQFF
TGTGCCAGCAGTTTTCTTTCCGTCAGCCAGAATGAGCAGTTCTTC
>TRBJ2-7|TRBV13|NA|NA
CASSLTGFYEQYF
TGTGCCAGCAGCTTAACAGGGTTCTACGAGCAGTACTTC
>TRBJ2-5|TRBV7-8|few|NA
CASSLYPIGETQYF
TGTGCCAGCAGCTTATACCCAATCGGGGAGACCCAGTACTTC
>TRBJ1-3|TRBV5-5|medium-sized|NA
CASSLAGSGNTIYF
TGTGCCAGCAGCTTGGCAGGGTCTGGAAACACCATATATTTT
>TRBJ2-5|TRBV4-1|NA|TRBD2
CASSKGLAGPTETQYF
TGCGCCAGCAGCAAGGGACTAGCGGGACCTACGGAGACCCAGTACTTC
>TRBJ1-6|TRBV9|NA|NA
CASSPLDSPPLHF
TGTGCCAGCAGCCCCCTTGACAGCCCACCCCTCCACTTT
>TRBJ2-2|TRBV30|NA|TRBD1
CAWSGTGYNTGELFF
TGTGCCTGGAGTGGGACAGGGTATAACACCGGGGAGCTGTTTTTT
>TRBJ1-2|TRBV25-1|NA|TRBD1
CASSEGGTASNYGYTF
TGTGCCAGCAGTGAAGGAGGGACAGCCTCTAACTATGGCTACACCTTC
>TRBJ2-6|TRBV5-5|NA|NA
CASSQALSGANVLTF
TGTGCCAGCAGCCAAGCCCTCTCTGGGGCCAACGTCCTGACTTTC
>TRBJ2-7|TRBV6-5|NA|NA
CASSYGTYEQYF
TGTGCCAGCAGTTACGGGACCTACGAGCAGTACTTC
>TRBJ2-7|TRBV7-9|NA|NA
CASRTGTEQYF
TGTGCCAGCAGAACAGGGACCGAGCAGTACTTC
>TRBJ2-2|TRBV19|NA|NA
CASSIAEANTGELFF
TGTGCCAGTAGTATAGCGGAAGCGAACACCGGGGAGCTGTTTTTT
>TRBJ1-3|TRBV2|few|NA
CASSPSSSSGNTIYF
TGTGCCAGCAGCCCAAGCTCAAGCTCTGGAAACACCATATATTTT
>TRBJ2-5|TRBV6-5|NA|NA
CASNTGLTQETQYF
TGTGCCAGCAACACAGGTCTTACTCAAGAGACCCAGTACTTC
>TRBJ1-4|TRBV21-1|NA|NA
CASSTDRGNDEKLFF
TGTGCCAGCAGCACGGACAGGGGGAATGATGAAAAACTGTTTTTT
>TRBJ2-3|TRBV19|NA|NA
CASSMPSSDTQYF
TGTGCCAGTAGTATGCCCAGCTCGGATACGCAGTATTTT
>TRBJ1-6|TRBV7-2|NA|NA
CASSLGGSPLHF
TGTGCCAGCAGCTTAGGGGGTTCACCCCTCCACTTT
>TRBJ2-1|TRBV5-6|few|NA
CASSIGPMNEQFF
TGTGCCAGCAGCATTGGGCCCATGAATGAGCAGTTCTTC
>TRBJ1-2|TRBV7-9|NA|NA
CASSPPTAGPYGYTF
TGTGCCAGCAGCCCCCCTACGGCAGGGCCCTATGGCTACACCTTC
>TRBJ1-1|TRBV7-6|medium-sized|TRBD1
CASSASGTGGTEAFF
TGTGCCAGCAGCGCGTCCGGGACAGGGGGCACTGAAGCTTTCTTT
>TRBJ2-4|TRBV7-7|NA|NA
CASSRSLGGGSKNIQYF
TGTGCCAGCAGCCGATCCTTGGGGGGCGGGAGCAAAAACATTCAGTACTTC
>TRBJ1-1|TRBV5-5|NA|NA
CASSTRGLEEAFF
TGTGCCAGCAGCACCCGGGGCCTGGAAGAAGCTTTCTTT